This is a list of T cell receptor beta chains from one sample in a study of T-cell memory formation after mild COVID-19. TCRdb independently ran MiXCR on the 5' RACE reads; one entry per CDR3 protein. This table has more than 110,000 distinct CDR3 sequences, 20% to 25% appearing once. What was sequenced was PBMCs or a T cell subset sorted from them (not recorded which). These receptors came from an adult woman who had mild COVID-19 (a few samples of this study predate the infection). Cell type and time point are not known. The CDR3 runs from the conserved cysteine through the conserved F or W. The order of the fields is CDR3 protein, CDR3 DNA, J gene, V gene, D gene, clone size. A D gene is named only where the DNA matches it firmly. Expanded clones get a size class; other rows say once, few or many, or leave the size out.

CDR3: CSCVSDSLYEQYF
DNA: TGCAGTTGTGTGTCCGACAGCCTCTACGAGCAGTACTTC
J: TRBJ2-7
V: TRBV29-1
D: NA
size: NA

CDR3: CASSWGRGLYEQFF
DNA: TGCGCCAGCAGCTGGGGGCGAGGTCTCTATGAGCAGTTCTTC
J: TRBJ2-1
V: TRBV5-1
D: NA
size: few

CDR3: CASSLSGRYTEAFF
DNA: TGTGCCAGCAGTTTATCGGGGCGGTACACTGAAGCTTTCTTT
J: TRBJ1-1
V: TRBV12-3/TRBV12-4
D: NA
size: NA

CDR3: CAWSVGSLSYEQYF
DNA: TGTGCCTGGAGTGTTGGCAGCCTATCCTACGAGCAGTACTTC
J: TRBJ2-7
V: TRBV30
D: NA
size: NA

CDR3: CSASMLAGMYEQYF
DNA: TGCAGTGCTAGTATGCTAGCGGGAATGTACGAGCAGTACTTC
J: TRBJ2-7
V: TRBV20-1
D: TRBD2
size: few

CDR3: CASSLGGTGVSGANVLTF
DNA: TGTGCCAGCAGCTTAGGAGGGACAGGGGTCTCTGGGGCCAACGTCCTGACTTTC
J: TRBJ2-6
V: TRBV7-6
D: TRBD1
size: few

CDR3: CASSLGPGVTEAFF
DNA: TGCGCCAGCAGCCTAGGACCAGGGGTTACTGAAGCTTTCTTT
J: TRBJ1-1
V: TRBV4-1
D: NA
size: few

CDR3: CASGPGTGLYEQYF
DNA: TGCGCCAGCGGACCTGGGACAGGGCTCTACGAGCAGTACTTC
J: TRBJ2-7
V: TRBV5-1
D: TRBD1
size: NA

CDR3: CASSQDGGGDEQYF
DNA: TGTGCCAGCAGCCAAGATGGGGGGGGAGACGAGCAGTACTTC
J: TRBJ2-7
V: TRBV4-2
D: TRBD2
size: once

CDR3: CASSDLENTEAFF
DNA: TGTGCCAGCAGTGATCTGGAGAACACTGAAGCTTTCTTT
J: TRBJ1-1
V: TRBV2
D: NA
size: NA

CDR3: CATRGGGLDTQYF
DNA: TGTGCCACACGAGGGGGGGGGCTGGATACGCAGTATTTT
J: TRBJ2-3
V: TRBV19
D: NA
size: few

CDR3: CASSWQGTQETQYF
DNA: TGCGCCAGCAGCTGGCAGGGAACTCAAGAGACCCAGTACTTC
J: TRBJ2-5
V: TRBV5-1
D: NA
size: few

CDR3: CASSLGDRAYNEQFF
DNA: TGCGCCAGCAGCTTGGGGGACAGGGCATACAATGAGCAGTTCTTC
J: TRBJ2-1
V: TRBV5-1
D: TRBD1
size: NA

CDR3: CASNLTGSQETQYF
DNA: TGTGCCAGCAATCTGACAGGCAGCCAAGAGACCCAGTACTTC
J: TRBJ2-5
V: TRBV6-4
D: NA
size: NA

CDR3: CASSLPRQGERRNVNTEAFF
DNA: TGTGCCAGCAGCTTACCACGACAGGGGGAACGAAGGAACGTGAACACTGAAGCTTTCTTT
J: TRBJ1-1
V: TRBV7-9
D: TRBD1
size: NA

CDR3: CASSQDRTGATYEQYF
DNA: TGCGCCAGCAGCCAAGACAGGACAGGGGCCACCTACGAGCAGTACTTC
J: TRBJ2-7
V: TRBV4-3
D: TRBD1
size: NA

CDR3: CRGTEAFF
DNA: TGCAGGGGCACTGAAGCTTTCTTT
J: TRBJ1-1
V: TRBV20-1
D: NA
size: NA

CDR3: CATSREAGGRYGYTF
DNA: TGTGCCACCAGCAGAGAGGCAGGGGGCCGCTATGGCTACACCTTC
J: TRBJ1-2
V: TRBV15
D: TRBD1
size: NA